This record looks at one T cell receptor (beta chain) sequence and its context. This record belongs to a study of blood T cell repertoires in COVID-19. In germline, CDR1 is GTSNPN, CDR2 SVGIG (reference sequence). V shed 1 base, J shed 8 bases, and the junction held 4 bases outside the gene matches. The CDR3 covers 14 residues. As processed by the authors: Estimation of nucleated cell counts relied on the amplification of reference gene primers. Only in-frame clones appear in the TCRdb table, and some are missing; sequencing was by immunoSEQ multiplex PCR. Clone size and the V and J calls come from that table; the DNA yielded D and trimming. This sample has about 140,000 clones, with about 78% found just once.

Sequencing was carried out using peripheral blood. The chain links TRBV30 to TRBJ1-6; 8 nucleotides line up with TRBD1. This receptor was taken from a man in his sixties who had recovered from COVID-19. The CDR3 spells CAWSEGQADSPLHF. The DNA of the CDR3 is TGTGCCTGGAGTGAGGGACAGGCTGATTCACCCCTCCACTTT.